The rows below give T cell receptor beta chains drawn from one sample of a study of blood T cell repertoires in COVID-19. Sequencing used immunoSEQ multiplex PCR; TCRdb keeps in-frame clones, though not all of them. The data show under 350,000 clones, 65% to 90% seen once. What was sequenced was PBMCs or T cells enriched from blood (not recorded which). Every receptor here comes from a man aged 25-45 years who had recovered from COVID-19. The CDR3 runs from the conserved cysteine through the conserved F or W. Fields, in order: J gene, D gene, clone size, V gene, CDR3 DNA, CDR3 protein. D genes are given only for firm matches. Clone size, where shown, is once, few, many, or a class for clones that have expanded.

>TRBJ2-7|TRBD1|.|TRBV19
TGTGCCAGTAGGTCCCAGGGGGCGACCTACGAGCAGTACTTC
CASRSQGATYEQYF
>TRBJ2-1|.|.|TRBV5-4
TGTGCCAGCAGCTTGGGACTATACAATGAGCAGTTCTTC
CASSLGLYNEQFF
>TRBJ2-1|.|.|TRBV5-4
TGTGCCAGCAGCTTGTGGACTCACAATGAGCAGTTCTTC
CASSLWTHNEQFF
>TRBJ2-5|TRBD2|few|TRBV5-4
TGTGCCAGCAGTTTGTTCGGGGGGGAGACCCAGTACTTC
CASSLFGGETQYF
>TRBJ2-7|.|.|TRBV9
TGTGCCAGCAGCGTGACCGGACAGAATTTTAACGAGCAGTACTTC
CASSVTGQNFNEQYF
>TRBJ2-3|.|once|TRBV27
TGTGCCAGCAGTCCTCGATGGACTGGAGATACGCAGTATTTT
CASSPRWTGDTQYF
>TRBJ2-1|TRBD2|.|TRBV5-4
TGTGCCAGCAGCCGGGGACTAGCGGGGGGGCAACCAGCTAATGAGCAGTTCTTC
CASSRGLAGGQPANEQFF
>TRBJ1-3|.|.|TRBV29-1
TGCAGCGTTTGGGGAGGGGAGTCTGGAAACACCATATATTTT
CSVWGGESGNTIYF
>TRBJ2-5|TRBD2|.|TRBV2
TGTGCCAGCAAGGTGGCTAGCGGGGGGCAAGAGACCCAGTACTTC
CASKVASGGQETQYF
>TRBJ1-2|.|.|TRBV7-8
TGTGCCAGCAGCTTAGTGGAGGTTAACTATGGCTACACCTTC
CASSLVEVNYGYTF
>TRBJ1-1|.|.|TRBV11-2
TGTGCCAGCAGCTTCGGGACATCTGAAGCTTTCTTT
CASSFGTSEAFF
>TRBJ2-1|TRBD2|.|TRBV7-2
TGTGCCAGCAGCCAAAAGGGGACTAGCGGTTACAATGAGCAGTTCTTC
CASSQKGTSGYNEQFF
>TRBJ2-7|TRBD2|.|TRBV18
TGTGCCAGCTCACCTTTCCCCGGGACTAGCGGTGCCTACGAGCAGTACTTC
CASSPFPGTSGAYEQYF
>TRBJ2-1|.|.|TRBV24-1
TGTGCCACCAGTGATTTGAGCGGGTCAGACTCCTACAATGAGCAGTTCTTC
CATSDLSGSDSYNEQFF
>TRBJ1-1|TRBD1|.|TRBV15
TGTGCCACCCGTTGGACAGGTATTACTGAAGCTTTCTTT
CATRWTGITEAFF